The 14 T cell receptor beta chains below come from one sample, sequenced in a study of T cells expressing NK-cell markers. TCRdb re-called the 5' RACE reads and catalogs CDR3 proteins one per entry, DNA excluded. The record lists roughly 150,000 distinct CDR3 sequences, of which the ten most abundant hold 20% to 25%. Sequencing used blood T cells: a sorted CD56 or NKG2C T cell subset, CD4+ or CD8+ T cells, or bulk PBMC T cells (not recorded which). These receptors were taken from a man between 18 and 69 years old in good health.

The chain recombines TRBV11-2 with TRBJ2-7; without DNA, the TCRdb call of TRBD2 cannot be checked. This CDR3 spans 15 amino acids. The germline V gene has CDR1 SGHAT and CDR2 FQNNGV. The CDR3 region is CASSLVSSGGYEQYF.

V and J are TRBV6-1 and TRBJ1-2; lacking DNA, the TRBD1 call made by TCRdb goes unchecked. CDR1 MNHNS and CDR2 SASEGT come from the germline V gene. CDR3 size: 15 residues. The chain's CDR3 is CASSDGEEGVYGYTF.

V gene TRBV5-1 combines with J gene TRBJ1-1. This CDR3 has 15 residues. Germline assignment: CDR1 SGHRS and CDR2 YFSETQ. CDR3 loop: CASSLVEWGNTEAFF.

The gene calls are TRBV18 and TRBJ2-4; TCRdb gives TRBD1 as the D gene, but with no DNA this cannot be confirmed. The germline V gene encodes CDR1 KGHSH and CDR2 LQKENI. CDR3 length equals 15 residues. CDR3 amino acids: CASSPPSQGGDIQYF.

The chain combines TRBV4-2 with TRBJ1-4; there is no DNA to check the TCRdb D call of TRBD1. CDR1 is LGHNA, CDR2 YNFKEQ, per germline. The CDR3 runs to 14 residues. The CDR3 sequence is CASSQQGQGEKLFF.

The chain uses TRBV27 and TRBJ1-3; TCRdb reports TRBD1, a call that lacks DNA to check it against. CDR1 is MNHEY, CDR2 SMNVEV, per germline (reference sequence). The CDR3 is made up of 16 amino acids. CDR3 residues: CASSLSGHFSGNTIYF.

CDR3: CASSWEQNNSPLHF. This chain connects TRBV6-5 to TRBJ1-6. The CDR3 spans 14 residues. Germline CDR1 is MNHEY and CDR2 is SVGAGI.

The chain has TRBV14 and TRBJ2-7; TCRdb outputs TRBD2, but without DNA this stays unchecked. The CDR3 runs to 16 residues. From germline, CDR1 is SGHDN and CDR2 FVKESK. This CDR3 is CASSQARLARPYEQYF.

The chain uses TRBV4-1 and TRBJ2-5. Germline CDR1 is MGHRA and CDR2 is YSYEKL. The CDR3 contains 13 residues. CDR3 in amino acids: CASSQDVRETQYF.

The CDR3: CASSLEAGVGYEQYF. The chain uses TRBV11-2 and TRBJ2-7; no DNA is available, so the TRBD2 call from TCRdb remains unchecked. Germline V lookup: CDR1 SGHAT, CDR2 FQNNGV. CDR3 length: 15 amino acids. The entire variable domain, with the rest obtained from reference TRBV11-2 and TRBJ2-7, is as follows: EAGVAQSPRYKIIEKRQSVAFWCNPISGHATLYWYQQILGQGPKLLIQFQNNGVVDDSQLPKDRFSAERLKGVDSTLKIQPAKLEDSAVYLCASSLEAGVGYEQYFGPGTRLTVT.

V usage is TRBV3-1 and J usage is TRBJ1-1; TCRdb returns TRBD1, unconfirmable since there is no DNA. Germline assignment: CDR1 LGHDT and CDR2 YNNKEL (reference sequence). This CDR3 is built from 12 residues. This chain's CDR3 is CASSPGYTEAFF. Complete variable domain (other parts from reference TRBV3-1 and TRBJ1-1): DTAVSQTPKYLVTQMGNDKSIKCEQNLGHDTMYWYKQDSKKFLKIMFSYNNKELIINETVPNRFSPKSPDKAHLNLHINSLELGDSAVYFCASSPGYTEAFFGQGTRLTVV.

The chain recombines TRBV2 with TRBJ1-4; TCRdb designates TRBD1, a call that cannot be tested without DNA. The germline CDR1 and CDR2 sequences are SNHLY and FYNNEI. The CDR3 has 13 amino acids. The CDR3 here is CASSGRANEKLFF.

The chain couples TRBV20-1 to TRBJ1-6. The V gene's germline CDR1 is DFQATT and CDR2 SNEGSKA (reference sequence). This CDR3 is 14 amino acids long. The CDR3 here is CSAREVPYNSPLHF.

The chain couples TRBV4-1 to TRBJ1-5; TCRdb's assignment of TRBD1 cannot be checked, as there is no DNA. Germline values: CDR1 MGHRA, CDR2 YSYEKL. This CDR3 is 16 amino acids long. This CDR3 is CASSQGPGQVNQPQHF.